These 8 T cell receptor beta chains share one sample of origin, sequenced in a study of cytomegalovirus exposure and HLA in healthy donors. With 60 Vbeta and 13 Jbeta primers, the PCR was carried out. The method was immunoSEQ multiplex PCR; TCRdb's version includes in-frame clones alone and lacks a portion of them. This repertoire shows 250,000 to 350,000 clones, roughly 88% found once; its top ten account for approximately 4.3%. Sequenced input: PBMCs. The receptors come from a man aged 35 to 55 in good health and CMV-seropositive.

CDR3 loop: CASRKTGKNTEAFF. The CDR3 region has the DNA TGTGCCAGCAGAAAGACAGGGAAGAACACTGAAGCTTTCTTT. V gene TRBV6-6 combines with J gene TRBJ1-1, with TRBD1 identical over 7 bases. This CDR3 comprises 14 residues. Germline loops: CDR1 MNHNY, CDR2 SVGAGI (reference sequence). With V trimmed by 6 bases and J by 1 base, 5 bases remained unmatched.

The rearrangement uses TRBV7-3 and TRBJ2-3; 7 nucleotides agree with TRBD2. With 3 bases clipped from V and 2 bases from J, the junction kept 14 bases outside the gene matches. Germline V CDR1 and CDR2: SGHTA, FQGTGA. CDR3 length equals 18 residues. The CDR3 spells CASSLDGWLADYTDTQYF. The CDR3 region has the DNA TGTGCCAGCAGCTTGGACGGGTGGCTAGCGGACTACACAGATACGCAGTATTTT.

This chain uses TRBV6-5 with TRBJ1-1; D is uncertain. The CDR3 runs 13 residues. V was trimmed by 3 bases and J by 4 bases, leaving 9 bases between them. Germline V gene sequence: CDR1 MNHEY, CDR2 SVGAGI. The CDR3 coding sequence is TGTGCCAGCAGTTATTCGGTCGGCACTGAAGCTTTCTTT. This translates into CASSYSVGTEAFF.

Concerning this clone itself: The same CDR3 can be traced to other DNA sequences in this sample. The chain uses TRBV27 and TRBJ2-7; 10 bases agree with TRBD1. V dropped 5 bases and J dropped 3; count of bases not matched to a gene: 4. The CDR3 contains 14 residues. Germline CDR1 MNHEY, CDR2 SMNVEV (reference sequence). CDR3 region: CASSPGTGDYEQYF. The CDR3 DNA follows: TGTGCCAGCAGTCCCGGGACAGGGGACTACGAGCAGTACTTC.

The gene calls are TRBV7-2 and TRBJ1-2, with no clear D. The CDR3 loop spans 17 amino acids. Germline lookup yields CDR1 SGHTA and CDR2 FQGNSA. V gave up 1 base and J gave up 5 bases, with 20 bases separating them. The DNA for the CDR3 is TGTGCCAGCAGCTTAGGTAGTCCGGAGGGAAGGTTGTATGGCTACACCTTC. It encodes CASSLGSPEGRLYGYTF.

Worth noting for this clone: At one of its ends the junction is not consistent with the germline gene, which may arise from a read error. This sequence joins TRBV9 and TRBJ2-5, with 12 bases lining up with TRBD2. The CDR3 is 15 amino acids. Germline V CDR1 and CDR2: SGDLS, YYNGEE. CDR3: CASSVTSGGGETQYF. CDR3 DNA: TGTGCCAGTAGCGTGACTAGCGGGGGAGGGGAGACCCAGTACTTC.

V usage is TRBV28 and J usage is TRBJ2-1; 13 bases align to TRBD2. The germline gives CDR1 MDHEN, CDR2 SYDVKM. With 7 bases clipped from V and 8 bases from J, the junction kept 11 bases outside the gene matches. The CDR3 consists of 16 residues. This CDR3 reads CASNQRGLAGVDEQFF. In nucleotides, the CDR3 is TGTGCCAGCAACCAGAGAGGACTAGCGGGAGTCGATGAGCAGTTCTTC.

This sequence joins TRBV11-2 and TRBJ2-7, with D possibly matching TRBD2 (5 bases). Trimming shortened V by 5 bases and J by 6 bases, and 14 bases separated the two germline ends. The CDR3 sequence is 13 residues long. Germline assignment: CDR1 SGHAT and CDR2 FQNNGV. This chain's CDR3 is CASSPQLDGEQYF. Here the CDR3 DNA reads TGTGCCAGCAGCCCACAACTAGACGGCGAGCAGTACTTC.